The 23 T cell receptor beta chains given below trace back to one sample, sequenced in a study of shared clonotypes between healthy human individuals (dated by TCRdb to about 2020). The method behind the library was the immunoSEQ multiplex PCR assay. TCRdb carries this immuneACCESS record with in-frame sequences only. Its versions omit some clonotypes, under half of them owing to an unresolved V gene in the studies checked, with the rest unexplained. For this sample there are fewer than 1.6 million clones; approximately 98.5% appear just once. 0.3% to 0.45% of the sample belongs to the ten largest clones. Sequenced input: naive CD4+ T cells sorted from blood. The intended sense of this specimen's cell subset or site label: CD45RA+ positively selected. These receptors all stem from a man younger than 40 in good health.

This chain connects TRBV5-1 to TRBJ2-2; weak D call: TRBD1 (6 bases). Trimming took off 6 bases at V and 2 bases at J, with 14 bases between the two ends. The CDR3 sequence is 15 residues long. Germline V CDR1 and CDR2: SGHRS, YFSETQ. The CDR3 DNA reads as TGCGCCAGCATCGGCCAGGGGTTTAACACCGGGGAGCTGTTTTTT. Amino acids: CASIGQGFNTGELFF.

The chain is built from TRBV19 and TRBJ1-1, with D unresolved. Trimming removed 3 bases from V and 3 bases from J, with 11 bases in between. CDR3 size: 14 residues. CDR1 and CDR2 (germline): LNHDA, SQIVND (reference sequence). The CDR3 protein is CASSMTKWYTEAFF. In DNA, the CDR3 is TGTGCCAGTAGTATGACTAAATGGTACACTGAAGCTTTCTTT.

Only one count was recorded for this clone. This chain uses TRBV27 with TRBJ2-7; 7 bases line up with TRBD1. The CDR3 loop spans 16 amino acids. V lost 5 bases and J lost 0; bases outside the gene matches: 10. Germline CDR1 reads MNHEY; CDR2 reads SMNVEV (reference sequence). The CDR3 sequence is CASSRVSGTASYEQYF. The CDR3, as DNA: TGTGCCAGCAGTCGAGTTTCCGGGACAGCCTCCTACGAGCAGTACTTC.

The V gene is TRBV4-2, the J gene TRBJ2-2; D may correspond to TRBD1 or TRBD2 (5 bases each). From germline, CDR1 is LGHNA and CDR2 YNFKEQ. The CDR3 runs to 15 residues. Trimming shortened V by 4 bases and J by 6 bases, and 15 bases separated the two germline ends. CDR3 residues: CASSLEGPPAGELFF. CDR3 DNA: TGTGCCAGCAGCCTCGAGGGACCTCCCGCCGGGGAGCTGTTTTTT.

The rearrangement joins TRBV10-2 to TRBJ1-3, with D tentatively TRBD1 (5 bases). There are 13 residues in the CDR3. Trimming left V 3 bases short and J 10 bases short, with 13 bases between. Germline loops: CDR1 WSHSY, CDR2 SAAADI. The CDR3 bases are TGCGCCAGCAGTGAAGAAAGGGACCGGACCATATATTTT. It encodes CASSEERDRTIYF.

This clone has only one observation. The rearrangement joins TRBV6-1 to TRBJ2-5; 9 positions match TRBD1. The length of the CDR3 is 14 residues. After removal of 8 bases from V and 0 bases from J, the junction contained 4 bases not matched to a gene. The germline V gene encodes CDR1 MNHNS and CDR2 SASEGT. Here the CDR3 DNA reads TGTGCCAGCGAGGACAGGGGACACCAAGAGACCCAGTACTTC. It is translated as CASEDRGHQETQYF.

This chain joins TRBV19 and TRBJ2-1; tentatively, D is TRBD2 (6 bases). Germline V gene lookup returns CDR1 LNHDA and CDR2 SQIVND (reference sequence). The CDR3 loop spans 13 amino acids. V lost 6 bases to trimming and J lost 5 bases, with 11 bases between them. The CDR3 region is CASRAGRHNEQFF. CDR3 DNA sequence: TGTGCCAGTAGAGCAGGGAGGCACAATGAGCAGTTCTTC.

The gene calls are TRBV20-1 and TRBJ2-1; 14 bases align to TRBD2. The V segment lost 6 bases and the J segment 16 bases; nucleotides outside the gene matches: 5. Germline assignment: CDR1 DFQATT and CDR2 SNEGSKA (reference sequence). This CDR3 has 11 residues. DNA of the CDR3: TGCAGTGCACCGGGACTAGCGGGAGAATTCTTC. Translating gives CSAPGLAGEFF.

The chain couples TRBV4-1 to TRBJ1-1, with 7 positions matching TRBD1. The V gene's germline CDR1 is MGHRA and CDR2 YSYEKL. J lost 1 base, V lost 4 bases, and 9 bases had no gene match. The CDR3 is 16 amino acids. DNA for the CDR3: TGCGCCAGCAGCCGCGGATCGGGACAGTGGAACACTGAAGCTTTCTTT. Translated, it gives CASSRGSGQWNTEAFF.

Only one count was recorded for this clone. The V call is TRBV5-1, the J call TRBJ2-3, with D perhaps matching TRBD2 (5 bases). The germline V gene encodes CDR1 SGHRS and CDR2 YFSETQ. The CDR3 contains 13 residues. V gave up 6 bases and J gave up 1 base, with 9 bases separating them. CDR3 sequence: CASKSSGTDTQYF. DNA of the CDR3: TGCGCCAGCAAGAGTAGCGGCACAGATACGCAGTATTTT.

The chain employs TRBV7-9 and TRBJ1-3; D unclear. V lost 1 base and J 5 bases, leaving 3 bases between the germline ends. Germline-derived CDR1 and CDR2 are SEHNR and FQNEAQ (reference sequence). The CDR3 spans 12 residues. CDR3 loop: CASSLDRNTIYF. CDR3 nucleotides: TGTGCCAGCAGCTTAGACAGAAACACCATATATTTT.

The chain couples TRBV10-1 to TRBJ2-3; perhaps TRBD1 as D (7 bases). Trimming removed 6 bases from V and 5 bases from J, with 12 bases in between. Germline V gene data show CDR1 as WNHNN and CDR2 as SYGVQD (reference sequence). The CDR3 has 13 amino acids. CDR3: CASSPQGGDTQYF. The DNA of the CDR3 is TGCGCCAGCAGCCCGCAGGGGGGAGATACGCAGTATTTT.

The rearrangement uses TRBV28 and TRBJ1-4; maybe TRBD1 (5 bases). V lost 2 bases and J lost 8, with 18 bases in between. The CDR3 runs 16 residues. The germline CDR1 and CDR2 sequences are MDHEN and SYDVKM. The chain's CDR3 is CASSLKRGRVREKLFF. Written as DNA, the CDR3 is TGTGCCAGCAGTTTAAAGAGGGGCAGGGTTCGGGAAAAACTGTTTTTT.

J is TRBJ2-7 and V is TRBV29-1; TRBD2 is a possible D gene (5 bases). V shed 7 bases and J shed 2 bases, with 12 bases lying between them. Germline V gives CDR1 SQVTM, CDR2 ANQGSEA. The CDR3 has 12 amino acids. The CDR3 reads CSAKQRPYEQYF. In DNA, the CDR3 is TGCAGCGCCAAACAGCGGCCCTACGAGCAGTACTTC.

This CDR3 is CASSVRNSPAHYGYTF. CDR3 sequence (DNA): TGTGCCAGCAGTGTAAGGAACTCCCCCGCCCACTATGGCTACACCTTC. This chain joins TRBV6-1 and TRBJ1-2, with unresolved D. Germline CDR1 MNHNS, CDR2 SASEGT. V lost 4 bases and J 3 bases, leaving 18 bases between the germline ends. The CDR3 has 16 amino acids.

V is TRBV5-4 and J is TRBJ2-4; 7 bases fit TRBD2. CDR3 size: 16 residues. Unmatched junction bases numbered 4, after V lost 0 bases and J lost 1 base. In germline, CDR1 is SGHNT, CDR2 YYREEE (reference sequence). As DNA, the CDR3 is TGTGCCAGCAGCTTGGGAGGGAGGGAGGCCAAAAACATTCAGTACTTC. Translation gives CASSLGGREAKNIQYF.

The chain has TRBV5-4 and TRBJ2-7; possibly TRBD2 for D (5 bases). Deletions cut 0 bases from V and 1 base from J, with 11 bases between. Germline V gene lookup returns CDR1 SGHNT and CDR2 YYREEE (reference sequence). CDR3 length: 15 amino acids. The CDR3 nucleotides read TGTGCCAGCAGCTTGGCCGGGGTTCTTTCCTACGAGCAGTACTTC. It translates to CASSLAGVLSYEQYF. The variable domain in full, completed from reference TRBV5-4 and TRBJ2-7, reads ETGVTQSPTHLIKTRGQQVTLRCSSQSGHNTVSWYQQALGQGPQFIFQYYREEENGRGNFPPRFSGLQFPNYSSELNVNALELDDSALYLCASSLAGVLSYEQYFGPGTRLTVT.

Of note for this clone: Other DNA sequences from this sample encode an identical CDR3 as well. V is TRBV10-3 and J is TRBJ2-6; D may be TRBD2 (5 bases). V was clipped by 3 bases and J by 2 bases, with 8 bases between them. Germline V CDR1 and CDR2: ENHRY, SYGVKD. CDR3 length: 15 amino acids. The CDR3 DNA reads TGTGCCATCAGTGATCGAGGGCCTGGGGCCAACGTCCTGACTTTC. The encoded protein is CAISDRGPGANVLTF.

The rearrangement links TRBV28 to TRBJ1-5; 7 bases match TRBD1. The CDR3 is 14 residues long. J gave up 3 bases and V 7 bases, and 6 bases lay outside the gene matches. CDR1 MDHEN and CDR2 SYDVKM come from the germline V gene. The CDR3 DNA reads TGTGCCAGCACCCCAGGGACAGTCAATCAGCCCCAGCATTTT. This codes for CASTPGTVNQPQHF.

Here the CDR3 DNA reads TGTGCCAGCAGTTATTTTCCGGGCTTCGAGCAGTACTTC. It encodes CASSYFPGFEQYF. The chain combines TRBV6-6 with TRBJ2-7; no clear D. V lost 3 bases and J lost 6, with 12 bases in between. The CDR3 runs 13 residues. Germline CDR1 and CDR2: MNHNY and SVGAGI (reference sequence).

Details on this clone: The sample has other DNA sequences that encode this CDR3 too. The chain couples TRBV27 to TRBJ2-1; 11 nucleotides line up with TRBD2. The junction had 3 bases not matched to a gene; V was cut back by 4 bases and J by 4 bases. Germline CDR1 and CDR2: MNHEY and SMNVEV (reference sequence). This CDR3 is built from 15 residues. CDR3 DNA: TGTGCCAGCAGTTCTCTAGCGGGAGGATACAATGAGCAGTTCTTC. This translates into CASSSLAGGYNEQFF.

The chain is built from TRBV10-3 and TRBJ2-7; perhaps TRBD1 as D (8 bases). This CDR3 has 15 residues. V was trimmed by 3 bases and J by 4 bases, leaving 16 bases between them. Germline V lookup: CDR1 ENHRY, CDR2 SYGVKD. In nucleotides, the CDR3 is TGTGCCATCAGTGAACTAAGCGGGACAGGATACGAGCAGTACTTC. This encodes CAISELSGTGYEQYF.

V gene TRBV7-2 combines with J gene TRBJ2-7; 10 bases match TRBD1. Looked up from germline, CDR1 is SGHTA and CDR2 is FQGNSA. The CDR3 loop spans 13 amino acids. V lost 4 bases to trimming and J lost 5 bases; unmatched junction nucleotides: 2. CDR3 sequence (DNA): TGTGCCAGCAGCTCAGGACAGGGGGACGAGCAGTACTTC. The encoded protein is CASSSGQGDEQYF.